The 8 T cell receptor beta chains below were found in one sample sequenced in a study of identical twins. TCRdb re-called the 5' RACE reads through MiXCR, storing one row per CDR3 protein. The table shows approximately 700,000 distinct CDR3 sequences, with 5.5% to 6.5% occurring only once. The sample taken for sequencing was naive T cells sorted from blood. These receptors originate from a man aged 18 to 35 in good health.

This clonotype came up many times. The chain links TRBV10-3 to TRBJ2-7; D is unclear. Germline loops: CDR1 ENHRY, CDR2 SYGVKD. Trimming took off 4 bases at V and 2 bases at J, with 15 bases between the two ends. There are 15 residues in the CDR3. CDR3 nucleotides: TGTGCCATCAGTGGCGTCGAGTCAGGCCCCTACGAGCAGTACTTC. Protein sequence: CAISGVESGPYEQYF.

This clonotype has only a few counts. This rearrangement joins TRBV12-3 or TRBV12-4 to TRBJ1-1, with D uncertain. V was clipped by 2 bases and J by 1 base, with 5 bases between them. CDR3 size: 13 residues. The CDR3 loop reads CASSLLKNTEAFF. CDR3 DNA sequence: TGTGCCAGCAGTTTATTGAAGAACACTGAAGCTTTCTTT.

This clonotype occurred a few times. The V gene is TRBV12-3 or TRBV12-4, the J gene TRBJ2-3; D is tentatively TRBD1 or TRBD2 (8 bases each). The CDR3 runs 16 residues. Trimming cost V 3 bases and J 1 base, with 14 bases left between them. The CDR3 nucleotides are TGTGCCAGCAGTTTGATAGCGGGACAGGGCACAGATACGCAGTATTTT. The encoded protein is CASSLIAGQGTDTQYF.

The V call is TRBV15, the J call TRBJ2-1, with 11 bases matching TRBD1. This CDR3 is 15 amino acids long. J lost 8 bases, V lost 1 base, and 4 bases had no gene match. Germline V gene lookup returns CDR1 LNHNV and CDR2 YYDKDF (reference sequence). CDR3 coding DNA: TGTGCCACCAGCAGAGGGACAGGGGGCCGAGATGAGCAGTTCTTC. Translated: CATSRGTGGRDEQFF.

The V and J genes are TRBV12-5 and TRBJ2-1; 9 positions match TRBD1. Germline CDR1 and CDR2: LGHNT and FRNRAP. J was trimmed by 5 bases and V by 5 bases; bases with no gene match: 7. The CDR3 loop spans 15 amino acids. Here the CDR3 DNA reads TGTGCTAGTGGTCCGAGGGACAGGGACCACAATGAGCAGTTCTTC. This sequence encodes CASGPRDRDHNEQFF.

Many counts were recorded for this clonotype. The CDR3 sequence: CASSLILVNTDTQYF. The CDR3, as DNA: TGTGCCAGCAGCTTGATACTAGTGAACACAGATACGCAGTATTTT. V is TRBV5-5 and J is TRBJ2-3; weak D call: TRBD2 (5 bases). Germline V gene data show CDR1 as SGHKS and CDR2 as YYEKEE (reference sequence). The CDR3 sequence is 15 residues long. The V end lost 1 base, the J end lost 2 bases, and 11 bases lay between the germline ends.

This clonotype was counted at least ten times. The chain joins TRBV10-3 to TRBJ1-2; maybe TRBD1 (5 bases). V gave up 2 bases and J gave up 2 bases, with 12 bases separating them. The CDR3 is 15 amino acids. In germline, CDR1 is ENHRY, CDR2 SYGVKD. This CDR3 reads CAISEPGQGNYGYTF. The CDR3 nucleotides read TGTGCCATCAGTGAGCCTGGACAAGGGAACTATGGCTACACCTTC.

Ten or more counts support this clonotype. This chain links TRBV6-1 with TRBJ2-2, with TRBD2 identical over 15 bases. The CDR3 is 17 residues long. Unmatched junction bases numbered 3, after V lost 6 bases and J lost 1 base. Germline-derived CDR1 and CDR2 are MNHNS and SASEGT. The CDR3 here is CASSEGLAGGNTGELFF. CDR3 nucleotides: TGTGCCAGCAGCGAGGGACTAGCGGGAGGGAACACCGGGGAGCTGTTTTTT.